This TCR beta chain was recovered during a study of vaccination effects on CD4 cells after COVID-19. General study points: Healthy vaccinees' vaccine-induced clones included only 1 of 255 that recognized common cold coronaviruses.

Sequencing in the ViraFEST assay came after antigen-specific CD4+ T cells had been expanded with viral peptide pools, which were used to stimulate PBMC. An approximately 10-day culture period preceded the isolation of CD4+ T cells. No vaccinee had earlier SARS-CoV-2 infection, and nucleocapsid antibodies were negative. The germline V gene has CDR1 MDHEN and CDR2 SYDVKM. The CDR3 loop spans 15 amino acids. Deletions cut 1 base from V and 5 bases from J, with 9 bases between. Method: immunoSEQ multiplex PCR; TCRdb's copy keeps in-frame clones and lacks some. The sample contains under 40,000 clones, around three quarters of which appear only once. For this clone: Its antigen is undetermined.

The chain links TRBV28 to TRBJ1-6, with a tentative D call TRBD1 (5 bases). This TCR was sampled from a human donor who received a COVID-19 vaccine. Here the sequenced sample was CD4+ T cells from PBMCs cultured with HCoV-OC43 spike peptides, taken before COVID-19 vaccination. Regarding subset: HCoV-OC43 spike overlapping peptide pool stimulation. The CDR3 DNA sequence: TGTGCCAGCAGTTTATTCGGGGGGGATAATTCACCCCTCCACTTT. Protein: CASSLFGGDNSPLHF.